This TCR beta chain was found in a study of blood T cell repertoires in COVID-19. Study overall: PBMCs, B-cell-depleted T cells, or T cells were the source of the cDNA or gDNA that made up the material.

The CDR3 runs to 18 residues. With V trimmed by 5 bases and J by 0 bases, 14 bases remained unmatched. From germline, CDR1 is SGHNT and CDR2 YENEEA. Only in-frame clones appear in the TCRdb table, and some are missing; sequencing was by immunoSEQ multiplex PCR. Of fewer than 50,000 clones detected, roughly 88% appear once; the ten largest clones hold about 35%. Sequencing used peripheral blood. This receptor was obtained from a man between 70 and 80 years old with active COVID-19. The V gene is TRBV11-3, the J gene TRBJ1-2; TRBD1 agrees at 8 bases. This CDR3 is CASSLIGTGSHANYGYTF. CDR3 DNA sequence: TGTGCCAGCAGCCTGATCGGGACAGGCTCACATGCTAACTATGGCTACACCTTC.